The next 29 T cell receptor beta chains were all read from a single sample in a study of blood T cell repertoires in COVID-19. Profiled with immunoSEQ multiplex PCR; TCRdb holds only in-frame clones, not every one. Found here are 300,000 to 450,000 clones, 88% of them singletons; the top ten hold 1.2%. The sequencing sample was made of PBMCs or T cells enriched from blood (not recorded which). These receptors all come from a woman aged 18-29 years who had recovered from COVID-19.

The V call is TRBV18, the J call TRBJ1-1; D remains ambiguous. CDR1 is KGHSH and CDR2 is LQKENI in the germline V gene. V lost 0 bases, J lost 1 base, and 12 bases lay in between. There are 16 residues in the CDR3. CDR3 bases: TGTGCCAGCTCACCACCCAATCGGGGAAAGAACACTGAAGCTTTCTTT. Its translation: CASSPPNRGKNTEAFF.

The chain employs TRBV27 and TRBJ1-3; D call uncertain. Trimming pared 4 bases from V and 0 bases from J, leaving 10 bases between. The germline CDR1 and CDR2 sequences are MNHEY and SMNVEV (reference sequence). The CDR3 loop spans 15 amino acids. The CDR3 is CASSSEADSGNTIYF. The DNA for the CDR3 is TGTGCCAGCAGTTCCGAGGCAGACTCTGGAAACACCATATATTTT.

A remark on this clone: The same CDR3 is also encoded by other DNA sequences in this sample. The chain joins TRBV4-1 to TRBJ1-2; D gene uncertain. The V end lost 0 bases, the J end lost 8 bases, and 7 bases lay between the germline ends. This CDR3 contains 12 residues. Germline V gene sequence: CDR1 MGHRA, CDR2 YSYEKL. CDR3 coding DNA: TGCGCCAGCAGCCAAGATCGGGGAGGCTACACCTTC. This gives the protein CASSQDRGGYTF.

The chain is built from TRBV11-3 and TRBJ2-1; a possible D gene is TRBD1 (6 bases). Trimming stripped 1 base from V and 6 bases from J, with 10 bases between. This CDR3 is 14 amino acids long. The germline V gene encodes CDR1 SGHNT and CDR2 YENEEA. CDR3 region: CASSLAGGPNEQFF. CDR3 in DNA: TGTGCCAGCAGCTTAGCTGGGGGCCCCAATGAGCAGTTCTTC. Full variable domain (missing parts from reference TRBV11-3 and TRBJ2-1): EAGVVQSPRYKIIEKKQPVAFWCNPISGHNTLYWYLQNLGQGPELLIRYENEEAVDDSQLPKDRFSAERLKGVDSTLKIQPAELGDSAVYLCASSLAGGPNEQFFGPGTRLTVL.

The gene calls are TRBV5-1 and TRBJ2-7, with TRBD1 matching 11 bases. Trimming removed 3 bases from V and 5 bases from J; junction bases left unmatched: 10. Germline CDR1 and CDR2: SGHRS and YFSETQ. The CDR3 runs 16 residues. Here the CDR3 reads CASSSRRDRGKNEQYF. The DNA of the CDR3 is TGCGCCAGCAGCTCCCGCCGGGACAGGGGGAAAAACGAGCAGTACTTC.

This sequence joins TRBV6-5 and TRBJ1-1, with no clear D. The CDR3 contains 14 residues. The germline gives CDR1 MNHEY, CDR2 SVGAGI. Between the trimmed V and J ends, which lost 2 bases and 0 bases, there was a span of 7 bases. This CDR3 is CASSYGQMNTEAFF. The CDR3 DNA reads as TGTGCCAGCAGTTACGGGCAGATGAACACTGAAGCTTTCTTT.

This clone was seen only a few times. This chain joins TRBV19 and TRBJ2-5; 10 nucleotides agree with TRBD2. V was pared by 1 base and J by 1 base, with 6 bases of the junction left unmatched. Per the germline V gene, CDR1 is LNHDA and CDR2 is SQIVND (reference sequence). This CDR3 is 17 amino acids long. CDR3 protein: CASSIASGGAFQETQYF. CDR3 nucleotide sequence: TGTGCCAGTAGTATAGCTAGCGGGGGAGCCTTCCAAGAGACCCAGTACTTC.

The chain combines TRBV5-1 with TRBJ2-3; 9 bases agree with TRBD2. V lost 4 bases to trimming and J lost 2 bases; unmatched junction nucleotides: 11. Germline V gene lookup returns CDR1 SGHRS and CDR2 YFSETQ. CDR3 length equals 17 residues. The CDR3: CASSHPSSGGVTDTQYF. In nucleotides, the CDR3 is TGCGCCAGCAGCCACCCTAGTAGCGGGGGTGTCACAGATACGCAGTATTTT.

CDR3 in DNA: TGCGCCAGCAGCTTGGGTGACAGGAACACTGAAGCTTTCTTT. It encodes CASSLGDRNTEAFF. J is TRBJ1-1 and V is TRBV5-1; tentative D call: TRBD1 (5 bases). This CDR3 spans 14 amino acids. The germline V and J ends were trimmed by 0 bases and 1 base, with 7 bases remaining between them. Germline V gives CDR1 SGHRS, CDR2 YFSETQ. The variable domain in full, with the rest retrieved from reference TRBV5-1 and TRBJ1-1, is KAGVTQTPRYLIKTRGQQVTLSCSPISGHRSVSWYQQTPGQGLQFLFEYFSETQRNKGNFPGRFSGRQFSNSRSEMNVSTLELGDSALYLCASSLGDRNTEAFFGQGTRLTVV.

As concerns this clone: Other DNA sequences in the sample encode the same CDR3. The chain links TRBV25-1 to TRBJ1-6, with 7 bases identical to TRBD1. The CDR3 totals 15 residues. Trimming removed 1 base from V and 7 bases from J; junction bases left unmatched: 4. Germline V gene data show CDR1 as MGHDK and CDR2 as SYGVNS. CDR3 protein: CASSELDRDNSPLHF. In nucleotides, the CDR3 is TGTGCCAGCAGTGAATTAGACAGGGACAATTCACCCCTCCACTTT.

J is TRBJ2-7 and V is TRBV3-1 (or the pseudogene TRBV3-2); 11 bases fit TRBD1. The CDR3 sequence is 15 residues long. Germline assignment: CDR1 LGHDT and CDR2 YNNKEL (reference sequence). V lost 9 bases, J lost 2 bases, and 9 bases stayed unmatched. The chain's CDR3 is CASTLGQGGPYEQYF. The CDR3 coding sequence is TGTGCCAGTACCCTGGGACAGGGGGGCCCCTACGAGCAGTACTTC.

Written as DNA, the CDR3 is TGTGCCATCAGTGAGTTGGGGCCCCTACACGGTCGTCAGCCCCAGCATTTT. Encoded protein: CAISELGPLHGRQPQHF. The J gene is TRBJ1-5, the V gene TRBV10-3, with TRBD1 as a possible D gene (5 bases). This CDR3 contains 17 residues. CDR1 and CDR2 from the germline V gene are ENHRY and SYGVKD. V was shortened by 1 base and J by 6 bases, with 19 bases between the two germline ends.

CDR3 DNA: TGTGCCACCAGTCCCGCGGGTTCAGGGAACACCGGGGAGCTGTTTTTT. Its translation: CATSPAGSGNTGELFF. The chain combines TRBV24-1 with TRBJ2-2; a weak D match, TRBD2 (5 bases). Trimming took 6 bases from V and 1 from J, leaving 14 bases between them. In germline, CDR1 is KGHDR, CDR2 SFDVKD. The CDR3 is 16 residues long.

This chain joins TRBV6-5 and TRBJ2-7, with 8 bases that match TRBD1. Germline assignment: CDR1 MNHEY and CDR2 SVGAGI. Unmatched junction bases numbered 8, after V lost 5 bases and J lost 2 bases. The CDR3 runs to 15 residues. The CDR3 loop is CASSTTGGTTYEQYF. In DNA, the CDR3 is TGTGCCAGCAGTACTACAGGGGGGACGACCTACGAGCAGTACTTC.

This chain connects TRBV30 to TRBJ1-3; D unresolved. CDR1 and CDR2 (germline): GTSNPN, SVGIG (reference sequence). Trimming shortened V by 3 bases and J by 0 bases, and 9 bases separated the two germline ends. The CDR3 contains 14 residues. CDR3 protein: CAWSQEPSGNTIYF. The CDR3 nucleotides are TGTGCCTGGAGCCAGGAACCCTCTGGAAACACCATATATTTT.

This clone showed up just once. The chain combines TRBV5-4 with TRBJ1-1, with TRBD1 matching over 7 bases. CDR1 SGHNT and CDR2 YYREEE come from the germline V gene (reference sequence). The ends lost 4 bases at V and 4 bases at J; junction bases unmatched: 7. This CDR3 comprises 14 residues. The DNA for the CDR3 is TGTGCCAGCAGCCGTAGACAGGGCGGCACTGAAGCTTTCTTT. It codes for CASSRRQGGTEAFF.

The gene calls are TRBV10-1 and TRBJ2-7, with 9 positions matching TRBD1. Trimming cost V 4 bases and J 4 bases; bases outside gene matches: 2. Germline assignment: CDR1 WNHNN and CDR2 SYGVQD (reference sequence). CDR3 size: 13 residues. CDR3 nucleotide sequence: TGCGCCAGCAGTGGGACAGGGGTTTACGAGCAGTACTTC. This translates into CASSGTGVYEQYF.

The J gene is TRBJ2-6, the V gene TRBV29-1; 8 nucleotides match TRBD1. The J segment lost 3 bases and the V segment lost 1 base, leaving 2 bases of the junction unmatched. Germline V gene sequence: CDR1 SQVTM, CDR2 ANQGSEA. The CDR3 contains 15 residues. CDR3 residues: CSVEGRGLGANVLTF. The DNA for the CDR3 is TGCAGCGTTGAAGGCAGGGGGCTTGGGGCCAACGTCCTGACTTTC.

The chain recombines TRBV19 with TRBJ2-1; no reliable D call. This CDR3 contains 15 residues. V gave up 5 bases and J gave up 2 bases, with 13 bases separating them. Germline values: CDR1 LNHDA, CDR2 SQIVND (reference sequence). The CDR3 sequence: CASSYSPPPYNEQFF. CDR3 DNA: TGTGCCAGTAGTTATAGCCCTCCTCCCTACAATGAGCAGTTCTTC.

The chain carries TRBV5-4 and TRBJ1-2, with TRBD1 matching over 8 bases. This CDR3 comprises 15 residues. Germline V CDR1 and CDR2: SGHNT, YYREEE (reference sequence). V dropped 2 bases and J dropped 4; count of bases not matched to a gene: 7. CDR3 bases: TGTGCCAGCAGCTTTAGTTCAGGGGGCTTCTATGGCTACACCTTC. Its translation: CASSFSSGGFYGYTF.

This clone was observed a handful of times. The chain uses TRBV7-9 and TRBJ2-7; D is uncertain. The CDR3 spans 16 residues. The V gene lost 1 base and the J gene lost 0 bases, with 13 bases spanning the gap. Germline CDR1 is SEHNR and CDR2 is FQNEAQ (reference sequence). The CDR3 spells CASSLGPDRSSYEQYF. DNA of the CDR3: TGTGCCAGCAGCTTAGGGCCAGACCGGAGCTCCTACGAGCAGTACTTC.

The V and J genes are TRBV3-1 (or the pseudogene TRBV3-2) and TRBJ1-6, with 10 bases fitting TRBD1. In germline, CDR1 is LGHDT, CDR2 YNNKEL (reference sequence). The length of the CDR3 is 16 residues. J gave up 6 bases and V 1 base, and 3 bases lay outside the gene matches. CDR3 sequence (DNA): TGTGCCAGCAGCCAAGGGGGACAGGGGATTAATTCACCCCTCCACTTT. It encodes CASSQGGQGINSPLHF.

This clone was picked up a small number of times. This sequence joins TRBV3-1 (or the pseudogene TRBV3-2) and TRBJ1-2; no firm D call. This CDR3 region has 12 residues. Germline loops: CDR1 LGHDT, CDR2 YNNKEL (reference sequence). V was clipped by 6 bases and J by 2 bases, with 7 bases between them. CDR3 nucleotide sequence: TGTGCCAGCAGTCTTATCAACTATGGCTACACCTTC. Encoded protein: CASSLINYGYTF.

In its sample, this clone was seen a few times. The chain carries TRBV7-9 and TRBJ2-5; D possibly corresponds to TRBD2 (7 bases). Germline CDR1 reads SEHNR; CDR2 reads FQNEAQ (reference sequence). The CDR3 consists of 15 residues. Trimming took off 0 bases at V and 1 base at J, with 9 bases between the two ends. The CDR3 is CASSLARGGQETQYF. The CDR3 nucleotides read TGTGCCAGCAGCTTAGCAAGGGGGGGCCAAGAGACCCAGTACTTC. Based on the CDR3 plus reference TRBV7-9 and TRBJ2-5, the full variable domain is DTGVSQNPRHKITKRGQNVTFRCDPISEHNRLYWYRQTLGQGPEFLTYFQNEAQLEKSRLLSDRFSAERPKGSFSTLEIQRTEQGDSAMYLCASSLARGGQETQYFGPGTRLLVL.

The chain carries TRBV7-9 and TRBJ1-1; weak D call: TRBD1 (6 bases). V lost 6 bases and J 3 bases, leaving 14 bases between the germline ends. The germline CDR1 and CDR2 sequences are SEHNR and FQNEAQ (reference sequence). CDR3 length equals 14 residues. CDR3 sequence (DNA): TGTGCCAGCAGTAAACAGGGCCGCGACACTGAAGCTTTCTTT. Its protein product is CASSKQGRDTEAFF.

V is TRBV30 and J is TRBJ1-4; no reliable D call. This CDR3 has 13 amino acids. V lost 2 bases, J lost 5 bases, and 9 bases lay in between. Germline V lookup: CDR1 GTSNPN, CDR2 SVGIG (reference sequence). Written as DNA, the CDR3 is TGTGCCTGGAGTTCTCTCCTAAATGAAAAACTGTTTTTT. Translating it yields CAWSSLLNEKLFF. Variable domain in full (rest from reference TRBV30 and TRBJ1-4): SQTIHQWPATLVQPVGSPLSLECTVEGTSNPNLYWYRQAAGRGLQLLFYSVGIGQISSEVPQNLSASRPQDRQFILSSKKLLLSDSGFYLCAWSSLLNEKLFFGSGTQLSVL.

The V call is TRBV10-3, the J call TRBJ1-6; TRBD1 aligns across 9 bases. Germline CDR1 and CDR2: ENHRY and SYGVKD. Trimming took 3 bases from V and 8 from J; bases not matched to a gene: 14. The CDR3 is 18 residues long. CDR3 DNA sequence: TGTGCCATCAGTGAAGTCGCCGGGACAGGGTTTGAGGATTCACCCCTCCACTTT. Amino acids: CAISEVAGTGFEDSPLHF.

This rearrangement joins TRBV6-6 to TRBJ2-1; possible D gene TRBD2, 7 bases. This CDR3 has 15 residues. CDR1 is MNHNY and CDR2 is SVGAGI in the germline V gene (reference sequence). The V and J ends lost 9 bases and 7 bases respectively, with 22 bases between them. The CDR3 here is CASTPEGGDFNEQFF. The DNA of the CDR3 is TGTGCCAGTACCCCGGAGGGGGGGGACTTTAATGAGCAGTTCTTC.

The chain employs TRBV12-5 and TRBJ2-2; a possible D gene is TRBD1 (6 bases). Trimming pared 5 bases from V and 7 bases from J, leaving 17 bases between. CDR1 is LGHNT and CDR2 is FRNRAP in the germline V gene. The CDR3 is made up of 15 amino acids. Written as DNA, the CDR3 is TGTGCTAGTGGTCAATCGGGACATCAGAACGGGGAGCTGTTTTTT. It codes for CASGQSGHQNGELFF.